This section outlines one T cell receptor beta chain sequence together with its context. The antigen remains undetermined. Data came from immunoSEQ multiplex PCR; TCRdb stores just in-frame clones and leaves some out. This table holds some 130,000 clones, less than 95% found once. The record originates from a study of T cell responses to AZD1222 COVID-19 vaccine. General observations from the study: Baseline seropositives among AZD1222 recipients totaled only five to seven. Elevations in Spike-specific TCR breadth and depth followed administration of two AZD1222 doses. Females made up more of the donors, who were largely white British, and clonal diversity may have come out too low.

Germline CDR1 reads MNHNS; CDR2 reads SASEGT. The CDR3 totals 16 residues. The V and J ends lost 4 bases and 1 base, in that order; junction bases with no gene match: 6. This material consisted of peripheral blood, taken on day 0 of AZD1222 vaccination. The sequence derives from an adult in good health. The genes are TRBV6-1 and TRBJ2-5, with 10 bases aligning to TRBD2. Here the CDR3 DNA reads TGTGCCAGCAGTGGATTCGCTAGCGGGAGCCAAGAGACCCAGTACTTC. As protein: CASSGFASGSQETQYF.